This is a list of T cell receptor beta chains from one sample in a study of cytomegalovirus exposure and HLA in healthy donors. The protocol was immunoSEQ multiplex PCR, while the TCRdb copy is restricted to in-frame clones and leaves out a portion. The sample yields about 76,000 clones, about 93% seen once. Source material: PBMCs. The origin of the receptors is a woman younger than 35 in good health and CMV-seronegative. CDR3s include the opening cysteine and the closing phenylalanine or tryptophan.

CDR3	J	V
CASSLGALAVSYEQYF	TRBJ2-7	TRBV5-1
CASGWGGEAFF	TRBJ1-1	TRBV12-5
CASSPLPRSPLHF	TRBJ1-6	TRBV11-2
CASSLGQNQETQYF	TRBJ2-5	TRBV5-1
CASSAQGFYEQYF	TRBJ2-7	TRBV2
CASSLRDRTYEQYF	TRBJ2-7	TRBV11-2
CASSLVESGLMAF	TRBJ2-6	TRBV9
CASSIGQGFNQPQHF	TRBJ1-5	TRBV19
CASSVVTGSTTEAFF	TRBJ1-1	TRBV9
CASSPIGGMGVNQPQHF	TRBJ1-5	TRBV18
CASRPQGGGNYGYTF	TRBJ1-2	TRBV28
CAISEPLRGGTEQFF	TRBJ2-1	TRBV10-3
CASSWDRDNSPLHF	TRBJ1-6	TRBV5-1